The table lists the clone carrying this T cell receptor beta chain with a few counts. Its antigen is not known. The V gene lost 1 base and the J gene lost 2 bases, with 12 bases spanning the gap. In germline, CDR1 is MGHDK, CDR2 SYGVNS. This CDR3 comprises 15 residues. This specimen comes from a study of beta chain features in type 1 diabetes. Study-wide results and caveats: Cells with high TCR expression could be over-represented when cDNA is sequenced. A possible short-template PCR bias applies equally to patients and controls.

The isolated RNA, all of it, was reverse transcribed, so expressed TCRB transcripts were what got sequenced. Profiled with immunoSEQ multiplex PCR; TCRdb holds only in-frame clones, not every one. The table includes about 150,000 clones, more than 9% detected once. This sequence joins TRBV25-1 and TRBJ2-7, with D possibly matching TRBD2 (5 bases). The TCR sequence derives from a young man in good health. The sample consisted of naive CD4+ T cells from blood. The DNA of the CDR3 is TGTGCCAGCAGTGAATCGGGCGGGTTCGCCTACGAGCAGTACTTC. The encoded protein is CASSESGGFAYEQYF.